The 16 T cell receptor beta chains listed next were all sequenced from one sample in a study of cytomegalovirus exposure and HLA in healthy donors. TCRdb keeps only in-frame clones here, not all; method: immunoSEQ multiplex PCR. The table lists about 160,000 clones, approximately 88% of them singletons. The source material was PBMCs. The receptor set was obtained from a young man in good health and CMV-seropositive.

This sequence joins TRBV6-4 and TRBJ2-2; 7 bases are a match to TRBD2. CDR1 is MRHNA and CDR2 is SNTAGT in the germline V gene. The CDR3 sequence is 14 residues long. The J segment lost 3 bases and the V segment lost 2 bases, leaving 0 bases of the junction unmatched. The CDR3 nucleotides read TGTGCCAGCAGTGACGGGAGGGACACCGGGGAGCTGTTTTTT. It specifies CASSDGRDTGELFF.

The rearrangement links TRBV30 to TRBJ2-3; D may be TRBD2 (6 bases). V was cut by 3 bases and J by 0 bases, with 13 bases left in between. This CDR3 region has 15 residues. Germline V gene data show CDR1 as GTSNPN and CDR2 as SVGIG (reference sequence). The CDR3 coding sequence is TGTGCCTGGAGCACTATGGGGGGTAGCACAGATACGCAGTATTTT. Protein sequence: CAWSTMGGSTDTQYF. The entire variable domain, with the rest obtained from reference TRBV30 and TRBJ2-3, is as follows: SQTIHQWPATLVQPVGSPLSLECTVEGTSNPNLYWYRQAAGRGLQLLFYSVGIGQISSEVPQNLSASRPQDRQFILSSKKLLLSDSGFYLCAWSTMGGSTDTQYFGPGTRLTVL.

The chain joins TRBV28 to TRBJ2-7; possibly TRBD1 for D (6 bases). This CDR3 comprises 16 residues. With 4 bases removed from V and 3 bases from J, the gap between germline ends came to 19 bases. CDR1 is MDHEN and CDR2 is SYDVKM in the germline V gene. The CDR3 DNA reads TGTGCCAGCAGTTCCCCCTCCCTGCAGGGGCACTACGAGCAGTACTTC. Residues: CASSSPSLQGHYEQYF.

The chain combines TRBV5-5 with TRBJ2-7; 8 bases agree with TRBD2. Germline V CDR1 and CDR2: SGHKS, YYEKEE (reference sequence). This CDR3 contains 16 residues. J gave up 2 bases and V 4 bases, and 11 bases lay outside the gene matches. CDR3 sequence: CASSQSGTRSTYEQYF. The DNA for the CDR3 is TGTGCCAGCAGCCAAAGCGGGACTAGGTCCACCTACGAGCAGTACTTC.

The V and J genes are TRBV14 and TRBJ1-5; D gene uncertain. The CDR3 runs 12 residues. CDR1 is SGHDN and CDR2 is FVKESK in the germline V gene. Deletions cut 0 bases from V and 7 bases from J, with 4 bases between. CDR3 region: CASSQEGQPQHF. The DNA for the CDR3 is TGTGCCAGCAGCCAAGAGGGCCAGCCCCAGCATTTT.

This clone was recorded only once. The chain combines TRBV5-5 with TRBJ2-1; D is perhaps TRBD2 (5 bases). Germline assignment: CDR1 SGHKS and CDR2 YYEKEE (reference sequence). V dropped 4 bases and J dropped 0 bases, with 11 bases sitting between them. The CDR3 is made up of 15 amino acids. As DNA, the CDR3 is TGTGCCAGCAGCGTCGGGGAAAGCTCCTACAATGAGCAGTTCTTC. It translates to CASSVGESSYNEQFF.

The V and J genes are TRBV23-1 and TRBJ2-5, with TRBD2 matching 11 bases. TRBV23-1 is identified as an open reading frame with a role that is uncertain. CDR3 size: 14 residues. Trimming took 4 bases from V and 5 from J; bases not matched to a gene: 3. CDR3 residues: CASSRPSGRETQYF. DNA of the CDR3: TGCGCCAGCAGTCGCCCTAGCGGGAGGGAGACCCAGTACTTC.

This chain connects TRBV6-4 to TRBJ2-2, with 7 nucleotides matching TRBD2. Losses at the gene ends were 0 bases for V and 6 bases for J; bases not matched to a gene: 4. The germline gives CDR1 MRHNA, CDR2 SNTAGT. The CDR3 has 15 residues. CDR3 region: CASSDSTGGAGELFF. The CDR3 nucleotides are TGTGCCAGCAGTGACTCAACGGGAGGCGCCGGGGAGCTGTTTTTT.

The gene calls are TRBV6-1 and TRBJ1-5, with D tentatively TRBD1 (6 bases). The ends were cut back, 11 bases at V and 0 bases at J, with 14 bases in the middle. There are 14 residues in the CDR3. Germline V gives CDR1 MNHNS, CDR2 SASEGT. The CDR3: CAGSGQLSNQPQHF. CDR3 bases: TGTGCCGGTTCGGGACAACTTAGCAATCAGCCCCAGCATTTT.

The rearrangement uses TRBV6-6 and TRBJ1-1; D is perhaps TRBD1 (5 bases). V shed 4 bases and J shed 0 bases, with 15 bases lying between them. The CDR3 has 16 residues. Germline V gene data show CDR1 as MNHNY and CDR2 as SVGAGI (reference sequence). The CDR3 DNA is TGTGCCAGCAGTTCCCCGTCTGGGGCTATGAACACTGAAGCTTTCTTT. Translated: CASSSPSGAMNTEAFF.

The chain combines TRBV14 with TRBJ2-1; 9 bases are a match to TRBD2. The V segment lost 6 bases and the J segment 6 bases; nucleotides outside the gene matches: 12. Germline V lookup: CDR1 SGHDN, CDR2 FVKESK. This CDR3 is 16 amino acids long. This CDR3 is CASSLRRASGTNEQFF. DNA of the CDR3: TGTGCCAGCAGTCTTCGGAGGGCTAGCGGGACCAATGAGCAGTTCTTC.

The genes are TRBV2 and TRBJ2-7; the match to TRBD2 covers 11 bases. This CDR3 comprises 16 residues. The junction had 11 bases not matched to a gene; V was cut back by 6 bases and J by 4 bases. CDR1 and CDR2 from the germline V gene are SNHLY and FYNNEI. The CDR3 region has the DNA TGTGCCAGCAGACCTTTTAGCGGGAGGGGACTGTACGAGCAGTACTTC. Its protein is CASRPFSGRGLYEQYF.

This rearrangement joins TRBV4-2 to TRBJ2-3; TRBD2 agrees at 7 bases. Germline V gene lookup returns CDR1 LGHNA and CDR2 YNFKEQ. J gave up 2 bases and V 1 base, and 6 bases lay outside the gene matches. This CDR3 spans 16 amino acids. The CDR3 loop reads CASSQVSQRDTDTQYF. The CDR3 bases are TGTGCCAGCAGCCAAGTTAGTCAGCGGGACACAGATACGCAGTATTTT.

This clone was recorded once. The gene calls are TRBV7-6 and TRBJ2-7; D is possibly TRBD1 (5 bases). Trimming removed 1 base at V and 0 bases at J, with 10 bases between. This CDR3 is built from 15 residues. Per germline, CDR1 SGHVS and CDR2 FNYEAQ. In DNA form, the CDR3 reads TGTGCCAGCAGCTTAGGCGCAGGGTACTCCTACGAGCAGTACTTC. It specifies CASSLGAGYSYEQYF. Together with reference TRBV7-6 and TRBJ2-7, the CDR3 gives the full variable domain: GAGVSQSPRYKVTKRGQDVALRCDPISGHVSLYWYRQALGQGPEFLTYFNYEAQQDKSGLPNDRFSAERPEGSISTLTIQRTEQRDSAMYRCASSLGAGYSYEQYFGPGTRLTVT.

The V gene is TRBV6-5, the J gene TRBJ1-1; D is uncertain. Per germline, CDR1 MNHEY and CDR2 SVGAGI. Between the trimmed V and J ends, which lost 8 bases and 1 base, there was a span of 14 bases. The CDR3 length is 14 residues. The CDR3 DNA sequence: TGTGCCAGCCACCCTATTACAGCGAACACTGAAGCTTTCTTT. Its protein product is CASHPITANTEAFF.

The chain's CDR3 is CASSWDRVADTQYF. Written as DNA, the CDR3 is TGTGCCAGCAGCTGGGACAGGGTCGCAGATACGCAGTATTTT. The chain carries TRBV5-6 and TRBJ2-3; TRBD1 matches 9 bases. The junction had 3 bases not matched to a gene; V was cut back by 3 bases and J by 4 bases. Germline CDR1 is SGHDT and CDR2 is YYEEEE. The CDR3 covers 14 residues.